This is a list of T cell receptor beta chains from one sample in a study of T cell responses to AZD1222 COVID-19 vaccine. Sequencing was performed with immunoSEQ multiplex PCR; in TCRdb, only in-frame clones are kept and a portion is missing. The data contain about 67,000 clones, 80% to 90% of them singletons. The starting material was peripheral blood, obtained on day 0 of AZD1222 vaccination. The source is an adult in good health. Both conserved end residues are part of each CDR3. Each record gives: clone size, V gene, J gene, D gene, CDR3 protein, CDR3 DNA. D genes are given only for firm matches. A clone size is listed for some rows: how often the clone was seen (once, few, many), or a class if it is expanded.

>.|TRBV24-1|TRBJ1-2|TRBD1
CATSAGTVYGYTF
TGTGCCACCAGTGCCGGGACAGTCTATGGCTACACCTTC
>few|TRBV7-2|TRBJ2-1|.
CASSLRRHNEQFF
TGTGCCAGCAGCTTACGGCGGCACAATGAGCAGTTCTTC
>.|TRBV5-4|TRBJ2-2|TRBD2
CASSLAGGANTGELFF
TGTGCCAGCAGCTTGGCCGGGGGGGCGAACACCGGGGAGCTGTTTTTT
>.|TRBV27|TRBJ2-7|TRBD1
CASSLTGTVSYEQYF
TGTGCCAGCAGTTTAACCGGGACAGTATCTTACGAGCAGTACTTC
>.|TRBV19|TRBJ1-1|.
CASSREGGLNTEAFF
TGTGCCAGTAGTAGGGAGGGGGGCCTGAACACTGAAGCTTTCTTT
>.|TRBV7-9|TRBJ1-1|.
CASSLVRGGEAFF
TGTGCCAGCAGCTTAGTTAGGGGCGGTGAAGCTTTCTTT
>.|TRBV7-6|TRBJ2-1|TRBD1
CASSDGTGGGGEQFF
TGTGCCAGCAGCGATGGGACAGGGGGCGGAGGCGAGCAGTTCTTC
>.|TRBV9|TRBJ2-3|TRBD2
CASSLSGGEADTQYF
TGTGCCAGCAGCCTTAGCGGGGGTGAAGCAGATACGCAGTATTTT
>.|TRBV6-1|TRBJ2-7|.
CASSEDRLEIRSQYF
TGTGCCAGCAGTGAAGACAGATTAGAGATACGGTCGCAGTACTTC
>.|TRBV7-2|TRBJ2-3|TRBD2
CASSYRSGGYTDTQYF
TGTGCCAGCAGCTATCGTAGCGGGGGATACACAGATACGCAGTATTTT
>.|TRBV7-3|TRBJ1-5|TRBD1
CASSLTGGGGQPQHF
TGTGCCAGCAGCTTAACCGGAGGGGGCGGTCAGCCCCAGCATTTT
>.|TRBV13|TRBJ1-1|TRBD1
CASSSQTGGRSGVAEAFF
TGTGCCAGCAGCTCTCAGACAGGGGGCAGGAGTGGCGTCGCTGAAGCTTTCTTT
>.|TRBV12-3/TRBV12-4|TRBJ2-3|.
CASSRGHTDTQYF
TGTGCCAGCAGTCGTGGGCACACAGATACGCAGTATTTT
>.|TRBV7-2|TRBJ2-7|.
CASSSGGIYEQYF
TGTGCCAGCAGCTCTGGGGGGATCTACGAGCAGTACTTC
>.|TRBV18|TRBJ2-7|.
CASSPRDEQYF
TGTGCCAGCTCACCAAGGGACGAGCAGTACTTC
>.|TRBV2|TRBJ1-5|TRBD1
CASRWTGDQPQHF
TGTGCCAGCAGATGGACAGGGGATCAGCCCCAGCATTTT
>once|TRBV18|TRBJ2-2|.
CASSPPNAPNTGELFF
TGTGCCAGCTCACCACCGAATGCCCCGAACACCGGGGAGCTGTTTTTT
>.|TRBV7-3|TRBJ2-1|.
CASSFWPGAYNEQFF
TGTGCCAGCAGCTTTTGGCCAGGGGCCTACAATGAGCAGTTCTTC
>.|TRBV27|TRBJ1-6|TRBD1
CASSFGTVYGSPLHF
TGTGCCAGCAGTTTCGGGACAGTCTACGGTTCACCCCTCCACTTT
>.|TRBV10-3|TRBJ2-7|TRBD1
CAITRDRGYEQYF
TGTGCCATCACCCGGGACAGGGGCTACGAGCAGTACTTC
>few|TRBV5-1|TRBJ1-5|.
CASSAGFEGNQPQHF
TGCGCCAGCAGCGCCGGGTTTGAAGGCAATCAGCCCCAGCATTTT
>.|TRBV27|TRBJ1-2|.
CASSLQGDGYTF
TGTGCCAGCAGTTTACAGGGTGATGGCTACACCTTC
>.|TRBV3-1/TRBV3-2|TRBJ1-5|.
CASSSGVLINQPQHF
TGTGCCAGCAGCTCTGGGGTCCTAATCAATCAGCCCCAGCATTTT
>.|TRBV9|TRBJ1-2|.
CASSLAQRFYGYTF
TGTGCCAGCAGCCTCGCCCAGCGGTTCTATGGCTACACCTTC
>.|TRBV7-9|TRBJ1-3|.
CASSLGAGNTIYF
TGTGCCAGCAGCTTAGGGGCTGGAAACACCATATATTTT
>.|TRBV6-5|TRBJ1-4|.
CASRSGLGNEKLFF
TGTGCCAGCAGGTCAGGGTTGGGTAATGAAAAACTGTTTTTT
>once|TRBV5-6|TRBJ2-3|.
CASSVSAGGTDTQYF
TGTGCCAGCAGCGTGTCGGCAGGGGGCACAGATACGCAGTATTTT
>.|TRBV9|TRBJ2-7|.
CASSAGVDYEQYF
TGTGCCAGCAGCGCTGGAGTGGACTACGAGCAGTACTTC
>.|TRBV28|TRBJ1-2|.
CASSTANYGYTF
TGTGCCAGCAGTACAGCGAACTATGGCTACACCTTC
>.|TRBV20-1|TRBJ2-7|.
CSASDPKESYEQYF
TGCAGTGCTAGTGATCCCAAGGAATCCTACGAGCAGTACTTC
>.|TRBV18|TRBJ2-1|TRBD1
CASSGTGGNEQFF
TGTGCCAGCTCCGGGACAGGGGGCAATGAGCAGTTCTTC
>.|TRBV7-8|TRBJ2-7|.
CASSFKQGINTYEQYF
TGTGCCAGCAGCTTCAAACAGGGTATTAACACCTACGAGCAGTACTTC
>.|TRBV20-1|TRBJ1-5|.
CSARGDQPQHF
TGCAGTGCTAGGGGGGATCAGCCCCAGCATTTT
>.|TRBV7-2|TRBJ1-1|TRBD1
CASRPAGTGLANTEAFF
TGTGCCAGCAGGCCCGCGGGGACAGGTCTCGCGAACACTGAAGCTTTCTTT
>.|TRBV10-2|TRBJ1-1|.
CASKTGGTEAFF
TGCGCCAGCAAAACTGGGGGCACTGAAGCTTTCTTT
>.|TRBV14|TRBJ1-6|.
CASSQVEGRSPLHF
TGTGCCAGCAGCCAAGTCGAGGGCCGATCACCCCTCCACTTT
>.|TRBV12-3/TRBV12-4|TRBJ1-1|.
CASRLGAASEAFF
TGTGCCAGCAGGTTGGGGGCGGCCTCTGAAGCTTTCTTT
>.|TRBV28|TRBJ2-7|.
CASNSGTLTYEQYF
TGTGCCAGCAACTCCGGGACCCTCACCTACGAGCAGTACTTC
>few|TRBV3-1/TRBV3-2|TRBJ2-7|TRBD1
CASSQDLGQGSYEQYF
TGTGCCAGCAGCCAAGATTTGGGACAGGGGTCCTACGAGCAGTACTTC
>.|TRBV2|TRBJ1-5|.
CASKEQVSNQPQHF
TGTGCCAGCAAGGAACAGGTTAGCAATCAGCCCCAGCATTTT
>.|TRBV7-2|TRBJ2-3|TRBD1
CASSSGGLLGDTQYF
TGTGCCAGCAGCTCAGGGGGTCTACTGGGAGATACGCAGTATTTT
>.|TRBV9|TRBJ2-7|.
CASSARDGFYEQYF
TGTGCCAGCAGCGCCCGGGACGGGTTCTACGAGCAGTACTTC
>once|TRBV3-1/TRBV3-2|TRBJ2-2|.
CASSQGLTGELFF
TGTGCCAGCAGCCAAGGACTTACCGGGGAGCTGTTTTTT
>.|TRBV3-1/TRBV3-2|TRBJ1-1|.
CASSQDWGAVEAFF
TGTGCCAGCAGCCAAGATTGGGGGGCCGTTGAAGCTTTCTTT
>once|TRBV30|TRBJ1-5|TRBD1
CAWRGQGDVQPQHF
TGTGCCTGGAGGGGACAGGGCGACGTGCAGCCCCAGCATTTT
>.|TRBV7-3|TRBJ1-2|TRBD1
CASSPGAGGGYGYTF
TGTGCCAGCAGCCCCGGTGCAGGGGGCGGCTATGGCTACACCTTC